This TCR beta chain was documented in a study of T-cell reconstitution after alpha-beta-depleted transplantation in children. Findings and limits, study-wide: Newly produced T cells mostly accounted for T-cell counts and diversity one year post-transplant. The study traced high day-60 TCRbeta diversity in some patients to surviving recipient T cells and thymic progenitors. It was reported that alpha-beta T cells came from several hundred expanded graft clones (about two months after transplant).

This clonotype came up many times. Antigen specificity is unknown. Unique molecular identifiers were used in preparing the TCRbeta library. TCRdb used MiXCR to reprocess the PCR reads, holding one entry per CDR3 protein. The sample has 200,000 to 250,000 distinct CDR3 sequences, around 9.9% seen once. There are 15 residues in the CDR3. The germline V gene encodes CDR1 SEHNR and CDR2 FQNEAQ (reference sequence). V dropped 5 bases and J dropped 1 base, with 14 bases sitting between them. This clonotype was obtained from a child younger than two with acute myeloid leukemia, due to receive a stem cell transplant. The source material was PBMCs, sampled before TCRalphabeta/CD19-depleted stem cell transplant. The V call is TRBV7-9, the J call TRBJ2-5; D remains ambiguous. CDR3 region: CASSPRAASQETQYF. Written as DNA, the CDR3 is TGTGCCAGCAGCCCCCGGGCAGCGTCCCAAGAGACCCAGTACTTC. Drawing the rest from reference TRBV7-9 and TRBJ2-5, the complete variable domain is DTGVSQNPRHKITKRGQNVTFRCDPISEHNRLYWYRQTLGQGPEFLTYFQNEAQLEKSRLLSDRFSAERPKGSFSTLEIQRTEQGDSAMYLCASSPRAASQETQYFGPGTRLLVL.